The 21 T cell receptor beta chains listed next were all sequenced from one sample in a study of beta chain features in type 1 diabetes. Expressed TCRB transcripts were sequenced because the isolated RNA had all been reverse transcribed beforehand. The data were produced by immunoSEQ multiplex PCR, yet TCRdb's version contains in-frame clones alone and is incomplete. This table holds about 210,000 clones, roughly a tenth found once. The specimen was central memory CD4+ T cells from blood. Receptor source: a man between 18 and 29 years old in good health.

This chain uses TRBV5-4 with TRBJ2-7; 9 bases line up with TRBD1. The germline gives CDR1 SGHNT, CDR2 YYREEE (reference sequence). The CDR3 spans 15 residues. The junction had 7 bases not matched to a gene; V was cut back by 3 bases and J by 3 bases. The CDR3 bases are TGTGCCAGCAGCTCAAGGACAGGGGTGAGCTACGAGCAGTACTTC. It specifies CASSSRTGVSYEQYF.

This sequence joins TRBV25-1 and TRBJ1-5; tentative D call: TRBD1 (5 bases). CDR3 length: 13 residues. Germline loops: CDR1 MGHDK, CDR2 SYGVNS. The germline V and J ends were trimmed by 6 bases and 4 bases, with 10 bases remaining between them. Here the CDR3 reads CASRASGNQPQHF. The CDR3 coding sequence is TGTGCCAGCAGGGCCTCAGGGAATCAGCCCCAGCATTTT. The variable domain in full, with the rest retrieved from reference TRBV25-1 and TRBJ1-5, is EADIYQTPRYLVIGTGKKITLECSQTMGHDKMYWYQQDPGMELHLIHYSYGVNSTEKGDLSSESTVSRIRTEHFPLTLESARPSHTSQYLCASRASGNQPQHFGDGTRLSIL.

For this clone: Other DNA variants within this sample encode the same CDR3. The rearrangement uses TRBV10-3 and TRBJ2-1; 7 nucleotides agree with TRBD1. The CDR3 extends over 15 amino acids. Germline CDR1 is ENHRY and CDR2 is SYGVKD. V lost 2 bases, J lost 0 bases, and 1 base stayed unmatched. The CDR3 spells CAISERDSSYNEQFF. For the CDR3, the DNA is TGTGCCATCAGTGAGAGGGACAGCTCCTACAATGAGCAGTTCTTC.

V usage is TRBV9 and J usage is TRBJ1-2, with D tentatively TRBD1 (5 bases). The V end was cut by 0 bases, the J end by 0 bases, with 9 bases between. The CDR3 loop spans 15 amino acids. Germline V gives CDR1 SGDLS, CDR2 YYNGEE. Written as DNA, the CDR3 is TGTGCCAGCAGCGTAGGTCCAGGGACTAACTATGGCTACACCTTC. This gives the protein CASSVGPGTNYGYTF.

This clone appeared many times. This chain links TRBV18 with TRBJ2-1; 7 nucleotides agree with TRBD2. The length of the CDR3 is 15 residues. With V trimmed by 2 bases and J by 9 bases, 10 bases remained unmatched. Germline CDR1 is KGHSH and CDR2 is LQKENI. The CDR3 DNA is TGTGCCAGCTCACCATCGACCGGGAGGTTAGGTGAGCAGTTCTTC. Its protein is CASSPSTGRLGEQFF.

At least ten counts were recorded for this clone. The gene calls are TRBV28 and TRBJ2-3, with 7 bases matching TRBD2. Germline trimming cut 3 bases from V and 1 base from J; bases unmatched to any gene: 10. Germline CDR1 reads MDHEN; CDR2 reads SYDVKM. This CDR3 has 17 residues. The CDR3, as DNA: TGTGCCAGCAGTTTGGGCTCGTGGGGAGGGGGCACAGATACGCAGTATTTT. Its translation: CASSLGSWGGGTDTQYF.

This clone was seen only a few times. The chain couples TRBV6-5 to TRBJ2-1, with TRBD2 matching over 8 bases. CDR3 length: 15 amino acids. The V and J ends lost 9 bases and 0 bases, in that order; junction bases with no gene match: 7. Germline V gene sequence: CDR1 MNHEY, CDR2 SVGAGI. CDR3 sequence (DNA): TGTGCCAGTAACCCGAGCGGGAGCTCCTACAATGAGCAGTTCTTC. Translated, it gives CASNPSGSSYNEQFF.

This clone has only a few counts. The chain links TRBV6-6 to TRBJ2-1, with a possible D match to TRBD2 (6 bases). The V end lost 6 bases, the J end lost 1 base, and 13 bases lay between the germline ends. CDR3 length equals 15 residues. Germline V gives CDR1 MNHNY, CDR2 SVGAGI (reference sequence). The chain's CDR3 is CASSPSGASYNEQFF. In DNA, the CDR3 is TGTGCCAGCAGCCCCTCGGGAGCGTCCTACAATGAGCAGTTCTTC.

The genes are TRBV9 and TRBJ2-2, with a weak D call TRBD1 (6 bases). CDR1 and CDR2 (germline): SGDLS, YYNGEE. V lost 4 bases and J lost 2, with 12 bases in between. The CDR3 extends over 15 amino acids. CDR3 nucleotide sequence: TGTGCCAGCAGCCCTACCGGGACAAACACCGGGGAGCTGTTTTTT. Its translation is CASSPTGTNTGELFF.

The chain recombines TRBV29-1 with TRBJ1-2; D is unresolved. Trimming pared 0 bases from V and 8 bases from J, leaving 4 bases between. Germline CDR1 and CDR2: SQVTM and ANQGSEA. This CDR3 is 10 amino acids long. The CDR3 region has the DNA TGCAGCGTTGAAGAGGGCGGCTACACCTTC. Protein: CSVEEGGYTF.

The chain combines TRBV18 with TRBJ2-7; weak D call: TRBD1 (6 bases). V dropped 1 base and J dropped 0 bases, with 7 bases sitting between them. CDR3 length equals 14 residues. The germline V gene encodes CDR1 KGHSH and CDR2 LQKENI. CDR3 DNA sequence: TGTGCCAGCTCACCACAGGGGGTCTCCTACGAGCAGTACTTC. It codes for CASSPQGVSYEQYF.

This chain links TRBV7-2 with TRBJ2-7; 7 bases agree with TRBD2. With 5 bases clipped from V and 0 bases from J, the junction kept 7 bases outside the gene matches. Germline-derived CDR1 and CDR2 are SGHTA and FQGNSA. This CDR3 spans 15 amino acids. The CDR3 protein is CASSAASGNSYEQYF. CDR3 DNA: TGTGCCAGCAGCGCGGCCAGCGGGAACTCCTACGAGCAGTACTTC.

This clone has just a few counts. The chain couples TRBV9 to TRBJ2-1; perhaps TRBD2 as D (6 bases). The V end was cut by 3 bases, the J end by 9 bases, with 19 bases between. Germline loops: CDR1 SGDLS, CDR2 YYNGEE. The CDR3 has 15 amino acids. CDR3 bases: TGTGCCAGCAGCGCCCGGGACTTCGGATATCCTGAGCAGTTCTTC. Encoded protein: CASSARDFGYPEQFF.

This clone has just a few counts. The rearrangement links TRBV29-1 to TRBJ2-1, with 9 bases that match TRBD2. Germline V CDR1 and CDR2: SQVTM, ANQGSEA. The CDR3 totals 15 residues. V gave up 4 bases and J gave up 1 base; unmatched junction bases: 5. The CDR3 is CSVAPSGESYNEQFF. The CDR3 nucleotides are TGCAGCGTTGCCCCTAGCGGGGAATCCTACAATGAGCAGTTCTTC.

This clone was counted only a few times. This sequence joins TRBV30 and TRBJ1-2; possible D gene TRBD1, 6 bases. The length of the CDR3 is 16 residues. Germline CDR1 is GTSNPN and CDR2 is SVGIG (reference sequence). V lost 0 bases and J 4 bases, leaving 18 bases between the germline ends. The CDR3 region is CAWSVIGQGIGYGYTF. The CDR3 nucleotides are TGTGCCTGGAGTGTAATAGGGCAGGGGATCGGCTATGGCTACACCTTC.

The DNA for the CDR3 is TGCGCCAGCAGCCGACAGGGTGAGTTTTACGAGCAGTACTTC. It specifies CASSRQGEFYEQYF. The rearrangement joins TRBV4-3 to TRBJ2-7; 7 positions agree with TRBD1. V gave up 4 bases and J gave up 4 bases; unmatched junction bases: 7. The germline gives CDR1 LGHNA, CDR2 YSLEER. CDR3 length equals 14 residues.

The chain uses TRBV25-1 and TRBJ1-2, with 7 nucleotides matching TRBD1. This CDR3 contains 15 residues. Germline assignment: CDR1 MGHDK and CDR2 SYGVNS. V dropped 2 bases and J dropped 3; count of bases not matched to a gene: 6. CDR3 residues: CASSEGDRADYGYTF. The CDR3, as DNA: TGTGCCAGCAGTGAAGGAGACAGGGCGGACTATGGCTACACCTTC.

There are many counts of this clone. The V call is TRBV10-3, the J call TRBJ1-2; no definite D call. Trimming took off 5 bases at V and 4 bases at J, with 17 bases between the two ends. This CDR3 region has 15 residues. In germline, CDR1 is ENHRY, CDR2 SYGVKD. CDR3 sequence: CAISPGLEGRYGYTF. The CDR3 coding sequence is TGTGCCATCAGTCCAGGATTAGAAGGTCGCTATGGCTACACCTTC.

This chain joins TRBV2 and TRBJ2-2, with D possibly being TRBD1 (6 bases). Germline values: CDR1 SNHLY, CDR2 FYNNEI. V was shortened by 1 base and J by 7 bases, with 16 bases between the two germline ends. This CDR3 has 16 amino acids. In DNA form, the CDR3 reads TGTGCCAGCAGTGAAGGGGGGCTCCAAGTTGGCGGGGAGCTGTTTTTT. It encodes CASSEGGLQVGGELFF.

The chain is built from TRBV18 and TRBJ2-1, with D perhaps being TRBD1 or TRBD2 (7 bases each). The V gene lost 4 bases and the J gene lost 8 bases, with 15 bases spanning the gap. This CDR3 spans 14 amino acids. Germline values: CDR1 KGHSH, CDR2 LQKENI. This CDR3 reads CASSRYRGGDEQFF. Written as DNA, the CDR3 is TGTGCCAGCTCACGCTACAGGGGAGGGGATGAGCAGTTCTTC.

This chain uses TRBV7-2 with TRBJ2-5; 8 nucleotides line up with TRBD1. V dropped 5 bases and J dropped 7; count of bases not matched to a gene: 9. The CDR3 length is 14 residues. CDR1 and CDR2 from the germline V gene are SGHTA and FQGNSA. The chain's CDR3 is CASSTRTGLGTQYF. Here the CDR3 DNA reads TGTGCCAGCAGCACCCGGACAGGGTTGGGGACCCAGTACTTC.